These 14 T cell receptor beta chains were all obtained from the same sample, sequenced in a study of breast tumors, draining lymph nodes, adjacent tissues. One entry per CDR3 protein results from TCRdb running MiXCR on the multiplex PCR reads. The sample has 11,000 or so distinct CDR3 sequences, around 36% seen once. Source material: breast tumor tissue. Every receptor here comes from a female donor with breast cancer. Some clones in this sample may be carry-over from other donors' samples.

This clonotype was seen once. The rearrangement links TRBV20-1 to TRBJ2-5; TRBD1 matches 7 bases. The CDR3 has 14 residues. V lost 4 bases, J lost 4 bases, and 9 bases stayed unmatched. Germline CDR1 reads DFQATT; CDR2 reads SNEGSKA (reference sequence). The CDR3 sequence is CSANALTGSETQYF. CDR3 coding DNA: TGCAGTGCTAATGCCCTGACAGGGTCAGAGACCCAGTACTTC.

By sample share, this clonotype is medium-sized. This chain links TRBV18 with TRBJ2-7; D ambiguous. Germline CDR1 KGHSH, CDR2 LQKENI. The CDR3 sequence is 13 residues long. Trimming cost V 3 bases and J 5 bases, with 11 bases left between them. The CDR3, as DNA: TGTGCCAGCTCACCGAAAGGCTACGACGAGCAGTACTTC. It translates to CASSPKGYDEQYF.

This clonotype appeared many times. This chain uses TRBV2 with TRBJ1-2; possibly TRBD1 for D (5 bases). V lost 0 bases, J lost 3 bases, and 8 bases lay in between. The germline CDR1 and CDR2 sequences are SNHLY and FYNNEI. The CDR3 length is 14 residues. The CDR3: CASSEAEGYYGYTF. CDR3 in DNA: TGTGCCAGCAGTGAAGCTGAGGGGTACTATGGCTACACCTTC. Variable domain in full (rest from reference TRBV2 and TRBJ1-2): EPEVTQTPSHQVTQMGQEVILRCVPISNHLYFYWYRQILGQKVEFLVSFYNNEISEKSEIFDDQFSVERPDGSNFTLKIRSTKLEDSAMYFCASSEAEGYYGYTFGSGTRLTVV.

This clonotype was seen repeatedly, ten times or more. The CDR3 nucleotides read TGTGCCAGCAGTACAGGGATGGCCTATGGCTACACCTTC. Its protein product is CASSTGMAYGYTF. V and J are TRBV6-1 and TRBJ1-2; D is perhaps TRBD1 (6 bases). V was pared by 5 bases and J by 4 bases, with 11 bases between. The germline CDR1 and CDR2 sequences are MNHNS and SASEGT. This CDR3 has 13 amino acids.

The chain carries TRBV7-2 and TRBJ2-2; 16 bases map to TRBD2. Germline V gives CDR1 SGHTA, CDR2 FQGNSA. The V segment lost 5 bases and the J segment 6 bases; nucleotides outside the gene matches: 3. The CDR3 totals 16 residues. The CDR3 here is CASSGTSGRGAGELFF. In DNA, the CDR3 is TGTGCCAGCAGCGGGACTAGCGGGAGGGGGGCCGGGGAGCTGTTTTTT.

The sample holds one count of this clonotype. The chain recombines TRBV20-1 with TRBJ2-1; the match to TRBD2 covers 9 bases. Germline V CDR1 and CDR2: DFQATT, SNEGSKA (reference sequence). V shed 6 bases, J shed 6 bases, and the junction held 15 bases outside the gene matches. This CDR3 region has 16 residues. This chain's CDR3 is CSAVLRGGGVGNEQFF. Written as DNA, the CDR3 is TGCAGTGCCGTGTTACGAGGCGGGGGGGTAGGCAATGAGCAGTTCTTC.

This clonotype was counted ten times or more. J is TRBJ1-2 and V is TRBV11-2; TRBD1 matches 7 bases. V lost 4 bases and J lost 6; bases outside the gene matches: 5. This CDR3 comprises 13 residues. From germline, CDR1 is SGHAT and CDR2 FQNNGV. CDR3 bases: TGTGCCAGCAGCTCGACAGGGATGAATGGCTACACCTTC. Amino acids: CASSSTGMNGYTF.

This clonotype has at least ten counts. V is TRBV4-1 and J is TRBJ2-2, with D hard to call. V gave up 1 base and J gave up 4 bases, with 13 bases separating them. Germline assignment: CDR1 MGHRA and CDR2 YSYEKL. The CDR3 spans 16 residues. The CDR3 protein is CASSQVNLVSTGELFF. DNA of the CDR3: TGCGCCAGCAGCCAAGTTAATCTTGTCTCCACCGGGGAGCTGTTTTTT.

This clonotype was detected ten times or more. This rearrangement joins TRBV11-3 to TRBJ2-3; 8 bases match TRBD2. Germline CDR1 reads SGHNT; CDR2 reads YENEEA. The CDR3 extends over 14 amino acids. With V trimmed by 5 bases and J by 4 bases, 5 bases remained unmatched. CDR3 in DNA: TGTGCCAGCAGCGTTAGCGGGGTCGCAGATACGCAGTATTTT. This gives the protein CASSVSGVADTQYF.

This clonotype was seen a handful of times. The V and J genes are TRBV10-3 and TRBJ2-5; 7 bases fit TRBD1. This CDR3 comprises 13 residues. Per the germline V gene, CDR1 is ENHRY and CDR2 is SYGVKD. V gave up 3 bases and J gave up 2 bases; unmatched junction bases: 0. This CDR3 reads CAISDRGQETQYF. CDR3 coding DNA: TGTGCCATCAGTGACAGGGGGCAAGAGACCCAGTACTTC.

V gene TRBV11-2 combines with J gene TRBJ1-6; D unclear. The CDR3 has 12 amino acids. Germline V gene sequence: CDR1 SGHAT, CDR2 FQNNGV. The V and J ends lost 2 bases and 8 bases respectively, with 4 bases between them. CDR3 in DNA: TGTGCCAGCAGCTTACTCTATTCACCCCTCCACTTT. The encoded protein is CASSLLYSPLHF. Filled out from reference TRBV11-2 and TRBJ1-6, the complete variable domain reads EAGVAQSPRYKIIEKRQSVAFWCNPISGHATLYWYQQILGQGPKLLIQFQNNGVVDDSQLPKDRFSAERLKGVDSTLKIQPAKLEDSAVYLCASSLLYSPLHFGNGTRLTVT.

With regard to this clonotype: A read error may account for a junction end that differs from germline. The chain joins TRBV20-1 to TRBJ1-2; tentative D call: TRBD1 (5 bases). Germline V lookup: CDR1 DFQATT, CDR2 SNEGSKA (reference sequence). CDR3 size: 14 residues. CDR3 nucleotide sequence: TGCTGTGCTGCCGACAGAGTTACGGTCTATGGCTACGCCTTC. Encoded protein: CCAADRVTVYGYAF.

This clonotype is termed medium-sized. The V call is TRBV20-1, the J call TRBJ2-3; no definite D call. CDR3 length: 12 amino acids. The germline CDR1 and CDR2 sequences are DFQATT and SNEGSKA (reference sequence). V lost 6 bases and J lost 2, with 9 bases in between. The CDR3: CSANELTDTQYF. The CDR3 DNA reads TGCAGTGCGAACGAACTCACAGATACGCAGTATTTT.

The V call is TRBV6-1, the J call TRBJ2-7; weak D call: TRBD1 (5 bases). Deletions cut 3 bases from V and 4 bases from J, with 25 bases between. This CDR3 contains 18 residues. The germline CDR1 and CDR2 sequences are MNHNS and SASEGT. The CDR3 nucleotides are TGTGCCAGCAGTGATTTTTTTGGTGGGGCTGTGGTTGGATACGAGCAGTACTTC. Translation: CASSDFFGGAVVGYEQYF.